This T cell receptor beta chain was identified during a study of siplizumab effects on memory and regulatory T cells (dated by TCRdb to the late 2010s). Context from the whole study: The effect of the anti-CD2 antibody siplizumab on alloreactive T-cell subsets was examined in allogeneic mixed lymphocyte reactions constructed from human PBMCs.

Libraries were prepared through the immunoSEQ multiplex PCR assay. The deep sequencing platform assayed about 90,000 TCR templates per sample. Genomic DNA extracted from sorted T cells was used for TCRbeta CDR3 sequencing. Per the authors' processing: Clonal analysis of TCRbeta CDR3 data was done in the R programming language. Alloreactive CD4+ and CD8+ clones were identified by comparing unstimulated samples to CFSE-low samples taken after the reaction. Alloreactive CD4+ clones were assigned to regulatory or non-regulatory origin by matching sequences to sorted unstimulated Treg and non-Treg repertoires. TCRdb re-hosts the immuneACCESS table, in-frame sequences only. Its copies lack some clones; in the studies checked, an unresolved V gene accounts for under half of them, and the cause for the rest is not known. V and J calls and clone size follow that table, whereas D and trimming were derived from the DNA. For this sample there are about 55,000 clones; nearly 98% appear just once. The top ten hold around 0.64% of the sample.

Beyond this particular receptor, the publication reports: About 80-96% of proliferating CD4+ or CD8+ clones could not be given a naive or memory phenotype. Greater diversity appeared to be present in unstimulated naive T cells than in memory T cells, and a substantial contribution to the alloresponse seemed to be made by naive cells. The cumulative frequency of alloreactive sequences that could be traced back to unstimulated CD4+ memory T cells was significantly reduced by siplizumab. Because sequences at frequencies below about 10^-5 were poorly captured, only a minor fraction of alloreactive clones could be mapped back to unstimulated subsets. Among mappable alloreactive CD4+ clones, an average Treg-derived fraction of about 69% was observed with siplizumab, compared with roughly 25% in control reactions. Whether proliferating Tregs from siplizumab cultures actually had suppressive function was not functionally confirmed.

The CDR3, cysteine through phenylalanine, is 15 amino acids long. The entry retains the CDR3 DNA only, 45 bases that are in frame from base 1. The V and J ends are trimmed by 4 bases and 4 bases, leaving 19 bases between them. Looking up the germline V gene (reference sequence) yields CDR1 GTSNPN and CDR2 SVGIG. Unstimulated CD4+ memory cells were also sequenced in three donor pairs, together with CD4+ naive, CD8+ TEMRA, CD8+ naive and CD8+ effector memory subsets. Sorted unstimulated T cells and proliferating T cells recovered from mixed lymphocyte reactions were subjected to TCRbeta CDR3 sequencing. Fresh whole blood from approximately 10 HLA-typed healthy donors was used to isolate PBMCs. To note about this clone: What this receptor recognizes is not known. No quality values exist for individual bases; no much larger clone is one base distant.

This TCR came from a human donor in good health. Sequenced material: naive CD4+ T cells sorted from blood. The sample's cell subset or site label, in plain terms: unstimulated naive T cells. The V and J genes are TRBV30 and TRBJ1-1; the D gene is unclear. In nucleotide form, the sequence is TGTGCCTGGACAAGGCGACCCCCATCGCGCACTGAAGCTTTCTTT. The translation is CAWTRRPPSRTEAFF.